Shown below are 32 T cell receptor beta chains from a single sample sequenced in a study of blood T cells in healthy people across ages. Next came a second PCR, run for about 6 to 12 cycles, which used a sample-barcoded 5' primer along with a J-beta primer mix. A single record per CDR3 protein comes from TCRdb applying MiXCR to the 5' RACE reads. The sample gives roughly 1.7 million distinct CDR3 sequences, roughly a third of which show up once; around 11% is in the top ten. Material: blood. These receptors came from a young woman in good health.

V is TRBV7-2 and J is TRBJ2-7, with D unclear. The CDR3 has 12 residues. Germline lookup yields CDR1 SGHTA and CDR2 FQGNSA. With 5 bases removed from V and 3 bases from J, the gap between germline ends came to 8 bases. In DNA, the CDR3 is TGTGCCAGCAGCACATACGGCTACGAGCAGTACTTC. Translated: CASSTYGYEQYF.

The V and J genes are TRBV5-1 and TRBJ2-5, with D hard to call. Per the germline V gene, CDR1 is SGHRS and CDR2 is YFSETQ. This CDR3 is 13 amino acids long. Trimming took off 4 bases at V and 3 bases at J, with 10 bases between the two ends. CDR3 sequence: CASSISREETQYF. CDR3 nucleotides: TGCGCCAGCAGCATTAGTCGAGAAGAGACCCAGTACTTC.

V and J are TRBV10-3 and TRBJ2-1, with 10 bases lining up with TRBD2. This CDR3 contains 13 residues. Trimming took 8 bases from V and 8 from J; bases not matched to a gene: 6. Germline V gives CDR1 ENHRY, CDR2 SYGVKD. CDR3 in amino acids: CAIRASGGDEQFF. The CDR3 DNA follows: TGTGCCATCCGGGCTAGCGGGGGTGATGAGCAGTTCTTC.

This clonotype was recorded once. J is TRBJ2-2 and V is TRBV9; D is undetermined. From germline, CDR1 is SGDLS and CDR2 YYNGEE. This CDR3 has 14 residues. V shed 5 bases and J shed 1 base, with 9 bases lying between them. The CDR3 reads CASSRVENTGELFF. As DNA, the CDR3 is TGTGCCAGCAGTCGGGTTGAGAACACCGGGGAGCTGTTTTTT. Variable domain in full (rest from reference TRBV9 and TRBJ2-2): DSGVTQTPKHLITATGQRVTLRCSPRSGDLSVYWYQQSLDQGLQFLIQYYNGEERAKGNILERFSAQQFPDLHSELNLSSLELGDSALYFCASSRVENTGELFFGEGSRLTVL.

The gene calls are TRBV20-1 and TRBJ2-5; TRBD2 aligns across 8 bases. The germline V gene has CDR1 DFQATT and CDR2 SNEGSKA (reference sequence). Trimming removed 6 bases from V and 6 bases from J; junction bases left unmatched: 15. The CDR3 is 15 residues long. As DNA, the CDR3 is TGCAGTGCCCTAAGCATAGCGGGATCGGCCAAGACCCAGTACTTC. Protein sequence: CSALSIAGSAKTQYF.

Only a few counts were recorded for this clonotype. The genes are TRBV5-1 and TRBJ2-7; TRBD1 matches at 7 bases. Germline V gene sequence: CDR1 SGHRS, CDR2 YFSETQ. This CDR3 is built from 16 residues. The junction had 9 bases not matched to a gene; V was cut back by 0 bases and J by 3 bases. DNA for the CDR3: TGCGCCAGCAGCTTGGCCGGTTGGGACAGCCGCTACGAGCAGTACTTC. As protein: CASSLAGWDSRYEQYF.

This chain joins TRBV11-1 and TRBJ2-7; 9 bases are a match to TRBD2. The V gene end was trimmed by 3 bases and the J gene end by 1 base; junction bases not matched to a gene: 4. Germline lookup yields CDR1 SGHAT and CDR2 FQDESV (reference sequence). This CDR3 region has 15 residues. In DNA form, the CDR3 reads TGTGCCAGCAGCTTCGGGACTAGCCTGTCCTACGAGCAGTACTTC. Amino acid sequence: CASSFGTSLSYEQYF. The full variable domain, in which reference TRBV11-1 and TRBJ2-7 provide the parts outside the CDR3, is EAEVAQSPRYKITEKSQAVAFWCDPISGHATLYWYRQILGQGPELLVQFQDESVVDDSQLPKDRFSAERLKGVDSTLKIQPAELGDSAMYLCASSFGTSLSYEQYFGPGTRLTVT.

Comments on this clonotype: This could be a read error, since a much larger clone is one nucleotide away. As DNA, the CDR3 is TGCAGCGTTGCGAACAGGGGGAATTACAAGCAGTACTTC. This codes for CSVANRGNYKQYF. The chain has TRBV29-1 and TRBJ2-4; TRBD1 agrees at 8 bases. Unmatched junction bases numbered 12, after V lost 4 bases and J lost 13 bases. Germline assignment: CDR1 SQVTM and CDR2 ANQGSEA. There are 13 residues in the CDR3.

The chain couples TRBV11-2 to TRBJ2-5; D may be TRBD1 or TRBD2 (6 bases each). The CDR3 consists of 17 residues. Germline-derived CDR1 and CDR2 are SGHAT and FQNNGV. V was shortened by 0 bases and J by 4 bases, with 18 bases between the two germline ends. For the CDR3, the DNA is TGTGCCAGCAGCTTAGAGAGGGGGGCGGGTCGAGGAGAGACCCAGTACTTC. Encoded protein: CASSLERGAGRGETQYF. The full variable domain, rest sourced from reference TRBV11-2 and TRBJ2-5, is EAGVAQSPRYKIIEKRQSVAFWCNPISGHATLYWYQQILGQGPKLLIQFQNNGVVDDSQLPKDRFSAERLKGVDSTLKIQPAKLEDSAVYLCASSLERGAGRGETQYFGPGTRLLVL.

This clonotype has more than one count but fewer than ten. The CDR3 DNA reads as TGTGCCACCAGTGGGCGGGACAGGGCCTTTACGAGCTCCTACAATGAGCAGTTCTTC. Its protein is CATSGRDRAFTSSYNEQFF. The chain combines TRBV24-1 with TRBJ2-1, with 9 bases lining up with TRBD1. The CDR3 runs to 19 residues. The germline V gene encodes CDR1 KGHDR and CDR2 SFDVKD. V lost 5 bases, J lost 0 bases, and 13 bases stayed unmatched.

The CDR3 region has the DNA TGTGCCAGCAGCCCTTACCCGGTAAGGACTGAAGCTTTCTTT. Translating it yields CASSPYPVRTEAFF. V gene TRBV27 combines with J gene TRBJ1-1; D is undetermined. V shed 6 bases and J shed 5 bases, with 16 bases lying between them. Germline V lookup: CDR1 MNHEY, CDR2 SMNVEV (reference sequence). The CDR3 extends over 14 amino acids.

V gene TRBV5-6 combines with J gene TRBJ2-1; 11 nucleotides line up with TRBD2. Germline CDR1 reads SGHDT; CDR2 reads YYEEEE. This CDR3 comprises 19 residues. V was pared by 0 bases and J by 6 bases, with 14 bases of the junction left unmatched. CDR3 sequence (DNA): TGTGCCAGCAGCTTGGCAACTAGCGGGAGAAGTATTTTTAGCAATGAGCAGTTCTTC. It specifies CASSLATSGRSIFSNEQFF.

This clonotype has just a few counts. CDR3 nucleotides: TGTGCCAGCAGTTACCTATCCTGGGCCACGGGCACAGATACGCAGTATTTT. Translating gives CASSYLSWATGTDTQYF. The chain combines TRBV6-6 with TRBJ2-3, with D hard to call. This CDR3 has 17 amino acids. V was pared by 2 bases and J by 1 base, with 16 bases between. Germline-derived CDR1 and CDR2 are MNHNY and SVGAGI (reference sequence).

This clonotype has a count of ten or more. The V gene is TRBV6-6, the J gene TRBJ2-3; D uncertain. Germline values: CDR1 MNHNY, CDR2 SVGAGI (reference sequence). The ends were cut back, 2 bases at V and 4 bases at J, with 7 bases in the middle. The CDR3 totals 13 residues. The CDR3, as DNA: TGTGCCAGCAGTTACCTGAACTCAGATACGCAGTATTTT. This encodes CASSYLNSDTQYF.

This chain joins TRBV12-3 or TRBV12-4 and TRBJ1-2; a weak D match, TRBD1 (5 bases). The germline V and J ends were trimmed by 10 bases and 8 bases, with 8 bases remaining between them. CDR3 length equals 9 residues. CDR3 sequence reads: CATRGGYTF. The CDR3 coding sequence is TGTGCCACCCGGGGGGGCTACACCTTC.

This clonotype came up many times. The rearrangement links TRBV20-1 to TRBJ2-3; possible D gene TRBD1, 6 bases. Trimming shortened V by 5 bases and J by 2 bases, and 14 bases separated the two germline ends. CDR3 length: 14 residues. CDR1 is DFQATT, CDR2 SNEGSKA, per germline (reference sequence). CDR3 amino acids: CSASEWGPTDTQYF. The CDR3 DNA reads as TGCAGTGCTTCAGAGTGGGGGCCCACAGATACGCAGTATTTT.

This clonotype was picked up a small number of times. The chain recombines TRBV6-6 with TRBJ2-1; D is perhaps TRBD2 (7 bases). The germline V gene encodes CDR1 MNHNY and CDR2 SVGAGI (reference sequence). This CDR3 is built from 15 residues. Trimming removed 4 bases from V and 5 bases from J, with 15 bases in between. CDR3 in amino acids: CASSSPKGGNNEQFF. In DNA form, the CDR3 reads TGTGCCAGCAGTTCCCCGAAGGGGGGGAACAATGAGCAGTTCTTC.

The gene calls are TRBV28 and TRBJ2-1, with D unresolved. Trimming took off 5 bases at V and 1 base at J, with 12 bases between the two ends. CDR3 size: 15 residues. Looked up from germline, CDR1 is MDHEN and CDR2 is SYDVKM. In nucleotides, the CDR3 is TGTGCCAGCAGTCCGACCCATATGTCCTACAATGAGCAGTTCTTC. It yields the protein CASSPTHMSYNEQFF. The full variable domain, completed using reference TRBV28 and TRBJ2-1, is DVKVTQSSRYLVKRTGEKVFLECVQDMDHENMFWYRQDPGLGLRLIYFSYDVKMKEKGDIPEGYSVSREKKERFSLILESASTNQTSMYLCASSPTHMSYNEQFFGPGTRLTVL.

This clonotype was recorded a few times. This chain links TRBV20-1 with TRBJ2-5; 7 bases are shared with TRBD2. Germline CDR1 and CDR2: DFQATT and SNEGSKA (reference sequence). This CDR3 spans 13 amino acids. After removal of 5 bases from V and 2 bases from J, the junction contained 5 bases not matched to a gene. This chain's CDR3 is CSAYGTTQETQYF. The CDR3 DNA reads TGCAGTGCTTACGGGACTACGCAAGAGACCCAGTACTTC.

The genes are TRBV7-2 and TRBJ2-1; 9 bases line up with TRBD2. This CDR3 has 15 amino acids. With V trimmed by 7 bases and J by 4 bases, 8 bases remained unmatched. CDR1 and CDR2 (germline): SGHTA, FQGNSA. DNA for the CDR3: TGTGCCAGCAATCTAGAGAGCGGGGGGTACAATGAGCAGTTCTTC. Amino acids: CASNLESGGYNEQFF.

The chain recombines TRBV11-2 with TRBJ2-3, with 10 bases fitting TRBD2. CDR3 size: 15 residues. Germline CDR1 is SGHAT and CDR2 is FQNNGV. V gave up 5 bases and J gave up 6 bases; unmatched junction bases: 8. The CDR3 coding sequence is TGTGCCAGCAGCCCAGGACTAGCGGCCCCGGATACGCAGTATTTT. Translating gives CASSPGLAAPDTQYF.

In this sample, this clonotype turned up a few times. The rearrangement joins TRBV7-9 to TRBJ2-1; possibly TRBD2 for D (5 bases). Trimming stripped 0 bases from V and 8 bases from J, with 14 bases between. Germline V gene lookup returns CDR1 SEHNR and CDR2 FQNEAQ (reference sequence). The CDR3 length is 15 residues. CDR3 nucleotides: TGTGCCAGCAGCTTAGCCAGGCTAGCTGGGGATGAGCAGTTCTTC. This encodes CASSLARLAGDEQFF.

This sequence joins TRBV6-5 and TRBJ1-6, with TRBD1 identical over 8 bases. Per the germline V gene, CDR1 is MNHEY and CDR2 is SVGAGI. The CDR3 contains 15 residues. Unmatched junction bases numbered 10, after V lost 6 bases and J lost 9 bases. CDR3 in amino acids: CASSPRTGSRSPLHF. The CDR3 DNA reads as TGTGCCAGCAGCCCCCGGACAGGGAGTCGTTCACCCCTCCACTTT.

In this sample, this clonotype turned up a few times. This CDR3 reads CASKQGLSSYEQYF. CDR3 sequence (DNA): TGTGCCAGCAAACAGGGACTAAGCTCCTACGAGCAGTACTTC. The chain recombines TRBV6-1 with TRBJ2-7; tentative D call: TRBD2 (7 bases). CDR1 is MNHNS and CDR2 is SASEGT in the germline V gene. The CDR3 totals 14 residues. Trimming pared 7 bases from V and 0 bases from J, leaving 13 bases between.

The chain is built from TRBV6-2 or TRBV6-3 and TRBJ2-3; 13 positions match TRBD2. Germline CDR1 reads MNHEY; CDR2 reads SVGEGT. V gave up 7 bases and J gave up 2 bases; unmatched junction bases: 12. The CDR3 is 18 amino acids. In nucleotides, the CDR3 is TGTGCCAGCATCAAAGGGACTAGCGGGGCCACGTACACAGATACGCAGTATTTT. Amino acids: CASIKGTSGATYTDTQYF.

On this clonotype: Mismatch with germline at one junction end may stem from a read error. The chain couples TRBV6-5 to TRBJ2-1; 11 nucleotides align to TRBD2. This CDR3 is 18 amino acids long. Germline assignment: CDR1 MNHEY and CDR2 SVGAGI. CDR3 protein: CASSYSLTSGTIINGQFF. The CDR3 DNA reads as TGTGCCAGCAGTTACTCCCTGACTAGCGGGACAATCATCAATGGGCAGTTCTTC.

The chain couples TRBV20-1 to TRBJ2-3, with D possibly being TRBD1 or TRBD2 (5 bases each). Trimming took 5 bases from V and 10 from J, leaving 16 bases between them. In germline, CDR1 is DFQATT, CDR2 SNEGSKA (reference sequence). The CDR3 sequence is 12 residues long. The CDR3: CSAPTSGTAQYF. The DNA of the CDR3 is TGCAGTGCTCCGACCTCCGGGACCGCGCAGTATTTT.

This clonotype has only one observation. This rearrangement joins TRBV27 to TRBJ1-1; D call uncertain. Per the germline V gene, CDR1 is MNHEY and CDR2 is SMNVEV (reference sequence). This CDR3 spans 15 amino acids. Trimming removed 2 bases at V and 1 base at J, with 11 bases between. This CDR3 reads CASSLVAVRNTEAFF. As DNA, the CDR3 is TGTGCCAGCAGTTTAGTGGCAGTCCGGAACACTGAAGCTTTCTTT.

This clonotype was seen many times. The CDR3: CASSLAVGRASEQYF. CDR3 DNA sequence: TGTGCCAGCAGCTTAGCTGTCGGGAGAGCCTCCGAGCAGTACTTC. The rearrangement joins TRBV7-2 to TRBJ2-4; D is possibly TRBD2 (6 bases). Judging by the DNA end, TRBJ2-7 fits better; the J call may be wrong. Germline CDR1 is SGHTA and CDR2 is FQGNSA. The CDR3 extends over 15 amino acids.

This clonotype was seen a few times. This chain joins TRBV28 and TRBJ2-1; no firm D call. CDR3 size: 12 residues. Trimming took off 7 bases at V and 0 bases at J, with 4 bases between the two ends. From germline, CDR1 is MDHEN and CDR2 SYDVKM. CDR3 amino acids: CASMYSYNEQFF. DNA of the CDR3: TGTGCCAGCATGTACTCCTACAATGAGCAGTTCTTC.

This clonotype was found many times. The V call is TRBV29-1, the J call TRBJ2-4; maybe TRBD1 (6 bases). The CDR3 sequence is 11 residues long. Trimming cost V 6 bases and J 15 bases, with 18 bases left between them. The V gene's germline CDR1 is SQVTM and CDR2 ANQGSEA. The CDR3 sequence is CSVRQAQRWYF. Written as DNA, the CDR3 is TGCAGCGTGCGACAGGCCCAGCGGTGGTACTTC. Looking up the rest from reference TRBV29-1 and TRBJ2-4 gives the full variable domain: SAVISQKPSRDICQRGTSLTIQCQVDSQVTMMFWYRQQPGQSLTLIATANQGSEATYESGFVIDKFPISRPNLTFSTLTVSNMSPEDSSIYLCSVRQAQRWYFGAGTRLSVL.

The chain couples TRBV7-8 to TRBJ2-7; a possible D gene is TRBD2 (7 bases). The V and J ends lost 7 bases and 0 bases respectively, with 19 bases between them. CDR3 length: 16 amino acids. Germline CDR1 and CDR2: SGHVS and FQNEAQ. CDR3 region: CASTPGAGVLSYEQYF. CDR3 nucleotides: TGTGCCAGCACCCCGGGGGCGGGGGTTCTCTCCTACGAGCAGTACTTC.